These 30 T cell receptor beta chains originate from one sample sequenced in a study of T-cell reconstitution after alpha-beta-depleted transplantation in children (dated by TCRdb to about 2016). The library was obtained by PCR. The listed sequencing device is Illumina HiSeq 2500. To normalize quantification of the TCRbeta repertoire, the TCR libraries were built with molecular barcoding that relied on unique molecular identifiers. Using fastp trimming at Q25 and MiXCR clonotype assembly, TCRdb reanalyzed the public sequencing data and kept in-frame beta chains. When rows share a CDR3 protein, they turn into one entry using the most common DNA and genes. The sample data list 500,000 to 600,000 distinct CDR3 sequences, and around 20% of these were observed just once. The ten biggest clones cover roughly 3.3% of the sample. The sequenced sample was PBMCs from the stem cell graft donor, obtained from the stem cell graft. Receptors originate from a human donor who donated a stem cell graft to a child with acute lymphoblastic leukemia.

This sequence joins TRBV20-1 and TRBJ2-1; D call uncertain. The CDR3 covers 17 residues. Germline V gene sequence: CDR1 DFQATT, CDR2 SNEGSKA (reference sequence). The V and J ends lost 2 bases and 4 bases respectively, with 21 bases between them. CDR3 nucleotide sequence: TGCAGTGCTAGAATGGGTAGAATACCCCGGCCATACAATGAGCAGTTCTTC. It encodes CSARMGRIPRPYNEQFF.

This clonotype was seen more than once but under ten times. The chain couples TRBV12-3 or TRBV12-4 to TRBJ2-2; 8 bases agree with TRBD1. V lost 6 bases and J lost 1; bases outside the gene matches: 7. The CDR3 extends over 16 amino acids. The CDR3 protein is CASSPGQAMNTGELFF. The CDR3 DNA reads TGTGCCAGCAGCCCGGGACAGGCAATGAACACCGGGGAGCTGTTTTTT.

The chain has TRBV20-1 and TRBJ2-2; D is possibly TRBD1 or TRBD2 (6 bases each). Germline loops: CDR1 DFQATT, CDR2 SNEGSKA (reference sequence). The CDR3 runs to 14 residues. V was cut by 5 bases and J by 7 bases, with 17 bases left in between. The CDR3 reads CSAFDRRGRGELFF. The CDR3 DNA reads TGCAGTGCTTTCGACAGGCGGGGTCGCGGGGAGCTGTTTTTT.

This clonotype was counted between two and nine times. The chain uses TRBV12-3 or TRBV12-4 and TRBJ1-2; 9 positions match TRBD1. The trim removed 5 bases at V and 1 base at J, leaving 8 bases unmatched. This CDR3 is 16 amino acids long. CDR3 sequence: CASSPTGGGFNYGYTF. In nucleotides, the CDR3 is TGTGCCAGCAGTCCCACAGGGGGCGGCTTTAACTATGGCTACACCTTC.

This clonotype showed up just a few times. The V call is TRBV4-1, the J call TRBJ2-7; D unclear. CDR3 length: 17 amino acids. V was trimmed by 1 base and J by 4 bases, leaving 20 bases between them. The germline V gene has CDR1 MGHRA and CDR2 YSYEKL. The CDR3 protein is CASSQVQDLPAHYEQYF. In DNA, the CDR3 is TGCGCCAGCAGCCAAGTACAAGACTTGCCAGCGCATTACGAGCAGTACTTC.

This clonotype occurred a few times. J is TRBJ2-1 and V is TRBV5-1, with 10 bases matching TRBD1. V lost 1 base and J lost 9; bases outside the gene matches: 10. CDR3 length: 16 amino acids. CDR1 and CDR2 (germline): SGHRS, YFSETQ. CDR3 coding DNA: TGCGCCAGCAGCTTGTGGAGTGGGACAGGGGTCGGTGAGCAGTTCTTC. This gives the protein CASSLWSGTGVGEQFF.

V gene TRBV3-1 combines with J gene TRBJ1-1; no definite D call. Trimming cost V 0 bases and J 8 bases, with 10 bases left between them. The CDR3 has 13 residues. Germline CDR1 is LGHDT and CDR2 is YNNKEL (reference sequence). CDR3 sequence reads: CASSQEWKGEAFF. The CDR3, as DNA: TGTGCCAGCAGCCAAGAATGGAAGGGAGAAGCTTTCTTT.

The chain links TRBV7-8 to TRBJ2-1, with 9 bases matching TRBD2. The CDR3 covers 15 residues. The trim removed 5 bases at V and 7 bases at J, leaving 9 bases unmatched. Germline V CDR1 and CDR2: SGHVS, FQNEAQ. The CDR3 nucleotides are TGTGCCAGCAGCCTAGACTCTAGCGGGATGAATGAGCAGTTCTTC. Its protein is CASSLDSSGMNEQFF.

The chain uses TRBV9 and TRBJ2-7; tentatively, D is TRBD1 (5 bases). Germline assignment: CDR1 SGDLS and CDR2 YYNGEE. This CDR3 region has 12 residues. V gave up 3 bases and J gave up 5 bases, with 9 bases separating them. The CDR3 DNA follows: TGTGCCAGCAGCGGCACAGGCCACGAGCAGTACTTC. Translating gives CASSGTGHEQYF.

This chain joins TRBV18 and TRBJ1-2; 8 bases agree with TRBD1. Germline V gives CDR1 KGHSH, CDR2 LQKENI. The CDR3 runs 14 residues. V lost 6 bases to trimming and J lost 8 bases; unmatched junction nucleotides: 11. The CDR3 DNA sequence: TGTGCCAGCTCCCCTCAGGGGGCGCCTCGAGGCTACACCTTC. This encodes CASSPQGAPRGYTF.

This clonotype has just a few counts. The rearrangement uses TRBV16 and TRBJ1-1, with D unclear. The CDR3 has 12 residues. CDR1 is KGHSY, CDR2 FQNENV, per germline. V shed 2 bases and J shed 6 bases, with 7 bases lying between them. The DNA of the CDR3 is TGTGCCAGCAGCCAAGGGATCGCTGAAGCTTTCTTT. Translating gives CASSQGIAEAFF.

J is TRBJ2-1 and V is TRBV6-1; D gene unclear. CDR1 is MNHNS, CDR2 SASEGT, per germline. Deletions cut 3 bases from V and 0 bases from J, with 18 bases between. This CDR3 region has 18 residues. The CDR3 bases are TGTGCCAGCAGTGATGAAGTCCCGATTTCATTCTCCTACAATGAGCAGTTCTTC. This gives the protein CASSDEVPISFSYNEQFF.

This chain joins TRBV12-3 or TRBV12-4 and TRBJ1-2; D ambiguous. Trimming took 4 bases from V and 2 from J, leaving 11 bases between them. The CDR3 is 14 residues long. Here the CDR3 reads CASSWELTNYGYTF. In nucleotides, the CDR3 is TGTGCCAGCAGTTGGGAGCTTACAAACTATGGCTACACCTTC.

J is TRBJ1-2 and V is TRBV28; unclear D gene. The CDR3 is 14 residues long. The germline gives CDR1 MDHEN, CDR2 SYDVKM. V was shortened by 3 bases and J by 4 bases, with 12 bases between the two germline ends. CDR3 sequence: CASSFKVPLYGYTF. CDR3 nucleotides: TGTGCCAGCAGTTTTAAGGTCCCCCTCTATGGCTACACCTTC.

This clonotype was counted a few times. The genes are TRBV7-6 and TRBJ2-3; 15 bases agree with TRBD2. Germline V CDR1 and CDR2: SGHVS, FNYEAQ. With 6 bases clipped from V and 1 base from J, the junction kept 2 bases outside the gene matches. The CDR3 has 16 residues. This CDR3 reads CASSRTSGRGTDTQYF. The DNA for the CDR3 is TGTGCCAGCAGTCGGACTAGCGGGAGGGGCACAGATACGCAGTATTTT.

The chain carries TRBV7-3 and TRBJ1-1, with 9 bases fitting TRBD1. With V trimmed by 5 bases and J by 5 bases, 6 bases remained unmatched. There are 14 residues in the CDR3. Germline lookup yields CDR1 SGHTA and CDR2 FQGTGA. This CDR3 reads CASSRQGGETEAFF. CDR3 DNA sequence: TGTGCCAGCAGCAGACAGGGGGGAGAAACTGAAGCTTTCTTT.

Concerning this clonotype itself: The junction differs from germline at one of its ends, possibly a read error. The V call is TRBV7-2, the J call TRBJ2-3; TRBD2 matches 10 bases. This CDR3 spans 17 amino acids. In germline, CDR1 is SGHTA, CDR2 FQGNSA. The CDR3 here is CVSSLVSSGSRPDTQYF. DNA of the CDR3: TGTGTCAGCAGCTTAGTTTCTAGCGGGAGTCGGCCAGATACGCAGTATTTT.

This clonotype was counted between two and nine times. The rearrangement links TRBV4-1 to TRBJ2-5; the D gene could be TRBD1 or TRBD2 (6 bases each). Trimming shortened V by 3 bases and J by 0 bases, and 14 bases separated the two germline ends. Germline CDR1 and CDR2: MGHRA and YSYEKL. The CDR3 length is 16 residues. DNA for the CDR3: TGCGCCAGCAGCCAGGAGGGGGGACTCTACCAAGAGACCCAGTACTTC. Its translation is CASSQEGGLYQETQYF.

The chain joins TRBV5-1 to TRBJ1-6, with a weak D call TRBD1 (5 bases). Trimming took 4 bases from V and 8 from J, leaving 13 bases between them. The CDR3 covers 14 residues. The germline V gene encodes CDR1 SGHRS and CDR2 YFSETQ. CDR3 sequence reads: CASSGVGEHSPLHF. Here the CDR3 DNA reads TGCGCCAGCAGCGGTGTGGGGGAGCATTCACCCCTCCACTTT.

The chain employs TRBV29-1 and TRBJ2-5; tentatively, D is TRBD2 (6 bases). The V gene lost 6 bases and the J gene lost 1 base, with 15 bases spanning the gap. Germline-derived CDR1 and CDR2 are SQVTM and ANQGSEA. The CDR3 covers 14 residues. CDR3 region: CSVLGGEFQETQYF. The DNA of the CDR3 is TGCAGCGTCCTCGGAGGGGAGTTCCAAGAGACCCAGTACTTC.

The chain employs TRBV5-1 and TRBJ1-2, with 11 bases fitting TRBD1. This CDR3 has 20 residues. From germline, CDR1 is SGHRS and CDR2 YFSETQ. V shed 4 bases, J shed 0 bases, and the junction held 17 bases outside the gene matches. DNA for the CDR3: TGCGCCAGCAGCGGGGGACAGGGGGGAATTGGACTACAGACTAACTATGGCTACACCTTC. It specifies CASSGGQGGIGLQTNYGYTF. The full variable domain, in which reference TRBV5-1 and TRBJ1-2 provide the parts outside the CDR3, is KAGVTQTPRYLIKTRGQQVTLSCSPISGHRSVSWYQQTPGQGLQFLFEYFSETQRNKGNFPGRFSGRQFSNSRSEMNVSTLELGDSALYLCASSGGQGGIGLQTNYGYTFGSGTRLTVV.

The CDR3 sequence: CASSSEGLPNNEQFF. CDR3 in DNA: TGTGCCAGCAGCTCCGAGGGACTTCCTAACAATGAGCAGTTCTTC. The gene calls are TRBV11-2 and TRBJ2-1; D possibly corresponds to TRBD2 (6 bases). From germline, CDR1 is SGHAT and CDR2 FQNNGV. CDR3 size: 15 residues. The V and J ends lost 4 bases and 5 bases respectively, with 15 bases between them.

The V gene is TRBV2, the J gene TRBJ2-7; 8 nucleotides agree with TRBD1. V was pared by 11 bases and J by 4 bases, with 13 bases of the junction left unmatched. Looked up from germline, CDR1 is SNHLY and CDR2 is FYNNEI. The CDR3 has 14 residues. The chain's CDR3 is CAGLPGTGEYEQYF. The CDR3 nucleotides read TGTGCCGGTCTCCCCGGGACAGGTGAATACGAGCAGTACTTC.

This clonotype was counted only a few times. The chain joins TRBV12-3 or TRBV12-4 to TRBJ2-2; D might be TRBD1 (6 bases). CDR3 length equals 14 residues. The V end lost 2 bases, the J end lost 15 bases, and 19 bases lay between the germline ends. The CDR3 sequence is CASSLRGQTDKLFF. CDR3 sequence (DNA): TGTGCCAGCAGTTTAAGAGGACAGACGGATAAATTGTTTTTT.

In its sample, this clonotype was seen a few times. The rearrangement links TRBV5-1 to TRBJ2-3, with 7 bases lining up with TRBD1. The CDR3 extends over 15 amino acids. Germline lookup yields CDR1 SGHRS and CDR2 YFSETQ. V gave up 2 bases and J gave up 0 bases; unmatched junction bases: 3. In DNA form, the CDR3 reads TGCGCCAGCAGCTTCCTCAGGGGGAGCACAGATACGCAGTATTTT. It codes for CASSFLRGSTDTQYF.

CDR3 amino acids: CASSSTGPLNYNEQFF. The CDR3 region has the DNA TGTGCCAGCAGCTCCACAGGGCCCTTAAACTACAATGAGCAGTTCTTC. V gene TRBV12-3 or TRBV12-4 combines with J gene TRBJ2-1, with D possibly TRBD1 on 6 matching bases. V was trimmed by 6 bases and J by 3 bases, leaving 18 bases between them. There are 16 residues in the CDR3.

Only a few counts were recorded for this clonotype. The rearrangement uses TRBV11-3 and TRBJ2-1; perhaps D is TRBD1 or TRBD2 (5 bases each). Germline CDR1 and CDR2: SGHNT and YENEEA. Trimming stripped 1 base from V and 4 bases from J, with 14 bases between. CDR3 length: 16 residues. This CDR3 reads CASSLGGGPGYNEQFF. As DNA, the CDR3 is TGTGCCAGCAGCTTAGGTGGGGGACCTGGGTACAATGAGCAGTTCTTC.

This clonotype was observed at least ten times. The chain links TRBV29-1 to TRBJ1-5; TRBD1 might be the D (6 bases). Trimming removed 6 bases at V and 7 bases at J, with 10 bases between. Germline V gene sequence: CDR1 SQVTM, CDR2 ANQGSEA. The CDR3 runs 11 residues. The CDR3 protein is CSVGGDQPQHF. Here the CDR3 DNA reads TGCAGCGTAGGGGGGGACCAGCCCCAGCATTTT.

The V gene is TRBV7-8, the J gene TRBJ2-1; D is possibly TRBD2 (5 bases). The V end was cut by 8 bases, the J end by 8 bases, with 22 bases between. This CDR3 has 15 residues. Looked up from germline, CDR1 is SGHVS and CDR2 is FQNEAQ. CDR3 sequence reads: CASSLRASRDDEQFF. The CDR3 coding sequence is TGTGCCAGCTCCCTAAGGGCCAGCCGGGATGATGAGCAGTTCTTC.

This clonotype was detected once. CDR3 coding DNA: TGTGCCAGCTTGGCTAGCGGGCCAGATACGCAGTATTTT. Translation: CASLASGPDTQYF. The V and J genes are TRBV2 and TRBJ2-3, with 8 bases identical to TRBD2. Germline CDR1 and CDR2: SNHLY and FYNNEI. The ends lost 8 bases at V and 4 bases at J; junction bases unmatched: 5. This CDR3 has 13 amino acids. The full variable domain, with the rest looked up from reference TRBV2 and TRBJ2-3, is EPEVTQTPSHQVTQMGQEVILRCVPISNHLYFYWYRQILGQKVEFLVSFYNNEISEKSEIFDDQFSVERPDGSNFTLKIRSTKLEDSAMYFCASLASGPDTQYFGPGTRLTVL.